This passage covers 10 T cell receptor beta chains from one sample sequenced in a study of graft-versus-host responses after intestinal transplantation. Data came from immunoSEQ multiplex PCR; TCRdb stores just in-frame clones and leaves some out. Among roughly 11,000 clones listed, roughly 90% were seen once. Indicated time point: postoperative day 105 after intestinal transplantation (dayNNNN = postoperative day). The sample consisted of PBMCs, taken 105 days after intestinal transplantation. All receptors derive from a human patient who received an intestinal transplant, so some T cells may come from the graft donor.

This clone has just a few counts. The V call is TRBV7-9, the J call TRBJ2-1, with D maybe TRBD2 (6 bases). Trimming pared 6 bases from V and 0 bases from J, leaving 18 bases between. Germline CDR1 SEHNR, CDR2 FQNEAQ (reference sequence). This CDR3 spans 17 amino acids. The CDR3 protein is CASSPGGRFSSYNEQFF. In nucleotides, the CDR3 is TGTGCCAGCAGTCCAGGAGGGCGGTTTAGCTCCTACAATGAGCAGTTCTTC.

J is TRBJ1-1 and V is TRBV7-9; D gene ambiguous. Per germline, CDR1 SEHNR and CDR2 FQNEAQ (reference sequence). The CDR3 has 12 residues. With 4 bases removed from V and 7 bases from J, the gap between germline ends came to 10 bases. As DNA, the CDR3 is TGTGCCAGCAGCTACGGGCCGTATGAAGCTTTCTTT. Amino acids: CASSYGPYEAFF.

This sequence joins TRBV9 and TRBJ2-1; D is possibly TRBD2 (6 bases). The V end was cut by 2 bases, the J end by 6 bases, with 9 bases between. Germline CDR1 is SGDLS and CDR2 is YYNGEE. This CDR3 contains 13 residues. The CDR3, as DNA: TGTGCCAGCAGCGTCGGGACTCTCAATGAGCAGTTCTTC. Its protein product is CASSVGTLNEQFF.

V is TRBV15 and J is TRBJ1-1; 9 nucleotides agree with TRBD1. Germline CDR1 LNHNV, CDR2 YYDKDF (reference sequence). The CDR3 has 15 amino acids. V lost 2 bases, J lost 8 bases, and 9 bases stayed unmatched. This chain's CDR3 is CATSRWGQGPNEAFF. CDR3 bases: TGTGCCACCAGCAGATGGGGACAGGGTCCTAACGAAGCTTTCTTT.

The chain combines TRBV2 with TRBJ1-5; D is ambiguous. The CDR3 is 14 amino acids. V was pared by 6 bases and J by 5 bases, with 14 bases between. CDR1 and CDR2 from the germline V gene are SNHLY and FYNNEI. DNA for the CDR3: TGTGCCAGCAGCGGGGAAAGGGAGCATCAGCCCCAGCATTTT. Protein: CASSGEREHQPQHF.

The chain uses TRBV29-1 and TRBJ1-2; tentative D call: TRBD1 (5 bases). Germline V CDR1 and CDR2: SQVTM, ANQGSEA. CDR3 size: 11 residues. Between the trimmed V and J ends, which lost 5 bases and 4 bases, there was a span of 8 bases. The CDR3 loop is CSVRGGYGYTF. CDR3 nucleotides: TGCAGCGTTCGGGGGGGCTATGGCTACACCTTC. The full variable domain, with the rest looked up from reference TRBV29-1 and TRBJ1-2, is SAVISQKPSRDICQRGTSLTIQCQVDSQVTMMFWYRQQPGQSLTLIATANQGSEATYESGFVIDKFPISRPNLTFSTLTVSNMSPEDSSIYLCSVRGGYGYTFGSGTRLTVV.

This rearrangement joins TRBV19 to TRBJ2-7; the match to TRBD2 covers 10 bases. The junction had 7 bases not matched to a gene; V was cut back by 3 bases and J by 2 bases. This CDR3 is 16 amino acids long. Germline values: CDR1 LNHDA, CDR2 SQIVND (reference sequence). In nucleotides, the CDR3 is TGTGCCAGTAGTATGTCCGGACTAGCGGAGCCCTACGAGCAGTACTTC. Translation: CASSMSGLAEPYEQYF.

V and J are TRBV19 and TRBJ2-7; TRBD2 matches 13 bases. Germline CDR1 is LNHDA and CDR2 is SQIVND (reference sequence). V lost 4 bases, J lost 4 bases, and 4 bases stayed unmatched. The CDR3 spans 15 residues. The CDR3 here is CASSSGTSGIYEQYF. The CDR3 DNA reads TGTGCCAGTAGTAGCGGGACTAGCGGGATATACGAGCAGTACTTC.

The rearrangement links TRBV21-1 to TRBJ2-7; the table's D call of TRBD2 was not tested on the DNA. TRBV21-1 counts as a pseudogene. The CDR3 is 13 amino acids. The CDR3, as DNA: TGTGCCAGCAGCAAGGGACTAGCCTACGAGCAGTACTTC. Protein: CASSKGLAYEQYF.

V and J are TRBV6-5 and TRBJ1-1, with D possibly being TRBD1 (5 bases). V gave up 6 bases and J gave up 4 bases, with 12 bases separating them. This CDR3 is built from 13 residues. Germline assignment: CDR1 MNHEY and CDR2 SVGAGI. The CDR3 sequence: CASSLGGGTEAFF. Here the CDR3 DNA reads TGTGCCAGCAGCCTCGGGGGTGGCACTGAAGCTTTCTTT.